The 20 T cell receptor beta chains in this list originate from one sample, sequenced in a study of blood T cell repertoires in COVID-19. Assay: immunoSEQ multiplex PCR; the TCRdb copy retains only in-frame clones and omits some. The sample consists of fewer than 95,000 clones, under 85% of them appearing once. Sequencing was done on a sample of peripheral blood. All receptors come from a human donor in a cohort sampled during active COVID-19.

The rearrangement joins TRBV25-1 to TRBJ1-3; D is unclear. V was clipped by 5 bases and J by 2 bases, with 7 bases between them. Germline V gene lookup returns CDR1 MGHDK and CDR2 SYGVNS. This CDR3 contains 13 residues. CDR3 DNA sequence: TGTGCCAGCAGTCTTCCGGCTGGAAACACCATATATTTT. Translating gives CASSLPAGNTIYF.

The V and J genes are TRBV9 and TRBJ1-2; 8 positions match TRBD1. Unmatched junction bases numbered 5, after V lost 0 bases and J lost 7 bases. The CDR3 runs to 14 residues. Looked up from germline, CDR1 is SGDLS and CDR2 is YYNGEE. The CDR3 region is CASSVVQGGSGYTF. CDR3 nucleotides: TGTGCCAGCAGCGTAGTACAGGGGGGGTCTGGCTACACCTTC.

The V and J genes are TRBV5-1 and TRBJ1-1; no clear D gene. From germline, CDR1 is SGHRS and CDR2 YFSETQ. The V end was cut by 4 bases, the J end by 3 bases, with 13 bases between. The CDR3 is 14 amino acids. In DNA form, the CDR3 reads TGCGCCAGCAGCACCCAGCGTATCGACACTGAAGCTTTCTTT. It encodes CASSTQRIDTEAFF.

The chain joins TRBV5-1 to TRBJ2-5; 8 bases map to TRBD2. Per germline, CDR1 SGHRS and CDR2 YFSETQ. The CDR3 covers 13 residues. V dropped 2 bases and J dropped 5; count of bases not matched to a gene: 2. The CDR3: CASSFPGGETQYF. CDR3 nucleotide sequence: TGCGCCAGCAGCTTTCCGGGAGGGGAGACCCAGTACTTC.

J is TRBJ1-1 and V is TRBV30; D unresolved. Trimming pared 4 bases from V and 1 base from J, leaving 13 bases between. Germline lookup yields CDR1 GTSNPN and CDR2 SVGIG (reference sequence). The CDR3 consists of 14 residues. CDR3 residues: CAWNSQAGNTEAFF. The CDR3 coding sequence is TGTGCCTGGAACTCCCAAGCGGGGAACACTGAAGCTTTCTTT.

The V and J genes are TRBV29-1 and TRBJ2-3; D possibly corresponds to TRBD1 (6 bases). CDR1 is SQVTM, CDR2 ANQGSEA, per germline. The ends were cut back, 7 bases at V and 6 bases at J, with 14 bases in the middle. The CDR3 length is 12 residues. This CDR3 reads CSAITGPDTQYF. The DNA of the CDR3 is TGCAGCGCCATAACAGGGCCCGATACGCAGTATTTT.

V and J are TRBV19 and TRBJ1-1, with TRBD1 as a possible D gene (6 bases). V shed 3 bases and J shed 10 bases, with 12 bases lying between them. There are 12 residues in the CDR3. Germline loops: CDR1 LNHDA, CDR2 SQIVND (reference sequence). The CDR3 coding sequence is TGTGCCAGTAGTATCAGACAGGTGGGAGCTTTCTTT. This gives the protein CASSIRQVGAFF.

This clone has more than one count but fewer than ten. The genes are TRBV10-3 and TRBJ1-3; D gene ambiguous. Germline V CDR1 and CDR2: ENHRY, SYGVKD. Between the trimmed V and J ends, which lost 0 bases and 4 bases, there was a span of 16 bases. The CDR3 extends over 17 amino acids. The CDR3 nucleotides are TGTGCCATCAGTGAGTCGAGTCGCAGTGGCGGGGGAAACACCATATATTTT. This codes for CAISESSRSGGGNTIYF.

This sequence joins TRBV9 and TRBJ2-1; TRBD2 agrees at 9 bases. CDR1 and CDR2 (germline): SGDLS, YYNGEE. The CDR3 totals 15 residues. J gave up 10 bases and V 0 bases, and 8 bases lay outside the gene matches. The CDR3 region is CASSVASSGAEEQFF. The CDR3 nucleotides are TGTGCCAGCAGCGTAGCGTCTAGCGGGGCCGAAGAGCAGTTCTTC.

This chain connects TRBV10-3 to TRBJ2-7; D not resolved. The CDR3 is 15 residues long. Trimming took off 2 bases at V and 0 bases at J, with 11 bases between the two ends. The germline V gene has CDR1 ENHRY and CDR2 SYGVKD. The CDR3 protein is CAISEGVRSSYEQYF. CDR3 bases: TGTGCCATCAGTGAGGGAGTTAGGAGCTCCTACGAGCAGTACTTC.

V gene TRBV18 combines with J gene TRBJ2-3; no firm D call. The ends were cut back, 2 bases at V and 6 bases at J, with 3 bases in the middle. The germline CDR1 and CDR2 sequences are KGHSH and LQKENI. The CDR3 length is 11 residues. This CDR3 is CASSPADTQYF. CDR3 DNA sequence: TGTGCCAGCTCACCAGCGGATACGCAGTATTTT.

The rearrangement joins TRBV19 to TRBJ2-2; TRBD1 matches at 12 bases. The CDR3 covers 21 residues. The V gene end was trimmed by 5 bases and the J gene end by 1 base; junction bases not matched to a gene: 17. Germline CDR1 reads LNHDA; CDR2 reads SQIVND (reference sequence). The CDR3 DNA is TGTGCCAGTAGTTCCCCACTGGGGACAGGGGGCTCACTCCTGAACACCGGGGAGCTGTTTTTT. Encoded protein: CASSSPLGTGGSLLNTGELFF.

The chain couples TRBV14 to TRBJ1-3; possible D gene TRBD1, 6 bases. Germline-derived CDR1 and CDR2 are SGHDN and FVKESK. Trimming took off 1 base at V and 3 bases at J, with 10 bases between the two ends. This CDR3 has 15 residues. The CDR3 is CASSQGTVFGNTIYF. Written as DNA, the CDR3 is TGTGCCAGCAGCCAAGGGACAGTCTTTGGAAACACCATATATTTT.

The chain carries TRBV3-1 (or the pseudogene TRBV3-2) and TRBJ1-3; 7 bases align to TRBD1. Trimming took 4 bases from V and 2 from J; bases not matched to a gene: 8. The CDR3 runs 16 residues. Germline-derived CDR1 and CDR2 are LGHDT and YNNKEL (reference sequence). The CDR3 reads CASSPSGTVTGNTIYF. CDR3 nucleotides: TGTGCCAGCAGCCCCAGTGGGACAGTCACTGGAAACACCATATATTTT.

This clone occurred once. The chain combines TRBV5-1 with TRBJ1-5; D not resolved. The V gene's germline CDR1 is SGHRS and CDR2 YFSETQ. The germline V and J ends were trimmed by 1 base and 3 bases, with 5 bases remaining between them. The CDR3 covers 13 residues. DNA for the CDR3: TGCGCCAGCAGCTTGACAGTCAATCAGCCCCAGCATTTT. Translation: CASSLTVNQPQHF. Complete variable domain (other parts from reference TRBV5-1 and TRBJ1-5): KAGVTQTPRYLIKTRGQQVTLSCSPISGHRSVSWYQQTPGQGLQFLFEYFSETQRNKGNFPGRFSGRQFSNSRSEMNVSTLELGDSALYLCASSLTVNQPQHFGDGTRLSIL.

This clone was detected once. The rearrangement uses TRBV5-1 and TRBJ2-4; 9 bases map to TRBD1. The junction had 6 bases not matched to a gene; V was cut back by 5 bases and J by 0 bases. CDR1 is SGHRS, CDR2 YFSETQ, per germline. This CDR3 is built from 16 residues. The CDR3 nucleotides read TGCGCCAGCAGACCCGGGACAGGGCTAGCCAAAAACATTCAGTACTTC. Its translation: CASRPGTGLAKNIQYF.

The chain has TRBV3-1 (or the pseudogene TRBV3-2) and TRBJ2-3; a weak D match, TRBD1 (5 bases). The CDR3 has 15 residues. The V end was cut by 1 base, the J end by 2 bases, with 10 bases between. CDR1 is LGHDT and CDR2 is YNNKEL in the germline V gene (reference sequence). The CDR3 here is CASSQAGRYTDTQYF. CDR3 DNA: TGTGCCAGCAGCCAAGCAGGGCGATACACAGATACGCAGTATTTT.

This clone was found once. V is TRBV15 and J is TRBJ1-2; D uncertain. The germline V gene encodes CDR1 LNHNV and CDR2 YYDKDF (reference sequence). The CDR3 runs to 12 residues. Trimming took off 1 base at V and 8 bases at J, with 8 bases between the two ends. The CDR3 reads CATSRVGWGYTF. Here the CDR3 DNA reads TGTGCCACCAGCAGAGTCGGGTGGGGCTACACCTTC.

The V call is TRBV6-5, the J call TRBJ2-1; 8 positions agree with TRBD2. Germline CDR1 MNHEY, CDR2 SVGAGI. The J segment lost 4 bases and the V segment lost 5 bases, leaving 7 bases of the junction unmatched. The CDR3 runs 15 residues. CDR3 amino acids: CASSSSGGLYNEQFF. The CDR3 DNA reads TGTGCCAGCAGTAGCAGCGGGGGATTGTACAATGAGCAGTTCTTC.

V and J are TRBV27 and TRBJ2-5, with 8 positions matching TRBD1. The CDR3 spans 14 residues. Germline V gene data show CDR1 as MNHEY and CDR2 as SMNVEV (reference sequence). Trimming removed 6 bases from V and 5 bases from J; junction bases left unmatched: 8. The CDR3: CASRPTGQGETQYF. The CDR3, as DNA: TGTGCCAGCAGGCCAACCGGACAGGGTGAGACCCAGTACTTC.